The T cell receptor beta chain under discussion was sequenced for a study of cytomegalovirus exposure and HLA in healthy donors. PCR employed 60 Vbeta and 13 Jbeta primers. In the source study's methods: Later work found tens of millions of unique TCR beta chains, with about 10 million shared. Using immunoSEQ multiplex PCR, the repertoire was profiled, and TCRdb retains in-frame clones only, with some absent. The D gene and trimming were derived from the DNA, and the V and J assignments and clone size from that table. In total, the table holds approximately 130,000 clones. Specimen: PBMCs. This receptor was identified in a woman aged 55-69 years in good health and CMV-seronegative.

DNA for the CDR3: TGTGCCAGCAGCTTAGTCGGGACTACCTACGAGCAGTACTTC. Translated: CASSLVGTTYEQYF. The gene calls are TRBV7-9 and TRBJ2-5, with TRBD2 matching over 7 bases. The DNA end lines up better with TRBJ2-7; the J call may be wrong. Germline lookup yields CDR1 SEHNR and CDR2 FQNEAQ (reference sequence). This CDR3 has 14 residues.